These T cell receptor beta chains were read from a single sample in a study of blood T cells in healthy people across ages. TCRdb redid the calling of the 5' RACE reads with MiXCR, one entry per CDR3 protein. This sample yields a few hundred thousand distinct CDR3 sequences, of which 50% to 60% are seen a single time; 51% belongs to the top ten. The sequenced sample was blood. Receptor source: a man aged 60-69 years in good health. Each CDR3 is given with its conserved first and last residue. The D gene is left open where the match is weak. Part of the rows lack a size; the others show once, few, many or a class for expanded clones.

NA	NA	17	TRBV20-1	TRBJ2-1	TGCAGTGCTAGAGATCATGGCGCACCCAGCTCCTACAATGAGCAGTTCTTC	CSARDHGAPSSYNEQFF
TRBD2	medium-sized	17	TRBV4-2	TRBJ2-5	TGTGCCAGCAGCCAGTCCGGTGCTAGCGGGGGTCAAGAGACCCAGTACTTC	CASSQSGASGGQETQYF
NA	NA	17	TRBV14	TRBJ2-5	TGTGCCAGCAGCCAAGTTCCAGGGACCAAACTTTACAATGTGCAGTACTTC	CASSQVPGTKLYNVQYF
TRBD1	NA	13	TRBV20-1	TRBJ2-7	TGCAGTGCCCCGGACAGGAGCTCCTACGAGCAGTACTTC	CSAPDRSSYEQYF
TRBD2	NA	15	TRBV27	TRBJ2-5	TGTGCCAGCTCTTGGGGCCTGGGGAGGGGAGAGACCCAGTACTTC	CASSWGLGRGETQYF
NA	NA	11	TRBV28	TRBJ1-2	TGTGCCAGCAGGTTGTGGGGGGGCTACACCTTC	CASRLWGGYTF
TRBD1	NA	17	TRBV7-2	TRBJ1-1	TGTGCCAGCAGCTTAGCCCGGGACAGGGGGCGAGGCACTGAAGCTTTCTTT	CASSLARDRGRGTEAFF
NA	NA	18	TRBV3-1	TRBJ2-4	TGTGCCAGCAGCCAAGACCGGCAGGGTTCAATAGCCAAAAACATTCAGTACTTC	CASSQDRQGSIAKNIQYF
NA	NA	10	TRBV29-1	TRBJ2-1	TGCAGCGTTGGCAACAATGAGCAGTTCTTC	CSVGNNEQFF
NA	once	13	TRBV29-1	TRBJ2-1	TGCAGCGTTGAGGGTTACAGGGACAATGAGCAGTTCTTC	CSVEGYRDNEQFF
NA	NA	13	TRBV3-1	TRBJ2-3	TGTGCCAGCAGCCGGGACTCCCGGGATACGCAGTATTTT	CASSRDSRDTQYF
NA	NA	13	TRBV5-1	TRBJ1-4	TGCGCCAGCAACCGGGATGAGGGCGAAAAACTGTTTTTT	CASNRDEGEKLFF
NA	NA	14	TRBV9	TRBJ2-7	TGTGCCAGCAGCTCCGGGGACGTCTCCTACGAGCAGTACTTC	CASSSGDVSYEQYF
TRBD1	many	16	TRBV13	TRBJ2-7	TGTGCCAGCAGCTACTCTAGGGGACAGGGGCCTTCCGAGCAGTACTTC	CASSYSRGQGPSEQYF
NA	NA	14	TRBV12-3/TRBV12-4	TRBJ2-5	TGTGCCAGCAGAGGACTGCCTATCCAAGAGACCCAGTACTTC	CASRGLPIQETQYF
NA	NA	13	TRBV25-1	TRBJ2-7	TGTGCCAGCAGTGTGGCAGGGCCCTACGAGCAGTACTTC	CASSVAGPYEQYF
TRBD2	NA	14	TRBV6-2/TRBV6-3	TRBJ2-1	TGTGCCAGCAGTTCTGGACTAGCGGGGGGGCAACAGTTCTTC	CASSSGLAGGQQFF
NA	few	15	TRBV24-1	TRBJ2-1	TGTGCCACCAGTGAGCCACAGGGTCCGGGGAATGAGCAGTTCTTC	CATSEPQGPGNEQFF
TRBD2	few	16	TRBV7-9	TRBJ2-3	TGTGCCAGCAGCTGGGGACTAGCGGGAGATAGAGATACGCAGTATTTT	CASSWGLAGDRDTQYF
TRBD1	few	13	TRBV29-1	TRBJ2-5	TGCAGCGCTGGGACAGGGGGCGCCGAGACCCAGTACTTC	CSAGTGGAETQYF
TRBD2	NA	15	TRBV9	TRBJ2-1	TGTGCCAGCAGCGTAGCTAGCGGGAGTGGAAATGAGCAGTTCTTC	CASSVASGSGNEQFF
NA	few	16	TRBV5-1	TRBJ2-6	TGCGCCAGCAGCCCGGACCTGGCGGGCGGGGCCAACGTCCTGACTTTC	CASSPDLAGGANVLTF
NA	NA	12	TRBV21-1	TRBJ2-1	TGTGCCAGCAGCAAAGGAGACCATGAGCAGTTCTTC	CASSKGDHEQFF
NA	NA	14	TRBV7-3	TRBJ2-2	TGTGCCAGCAGCGTCGGACCCAGGACCGGGGAGCTGTTTTTT	CASSVGPRTGELFF
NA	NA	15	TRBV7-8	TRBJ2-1	TGTGCCAGCAGCTTAGCCCTAACTAGTTCGAATGAGCAGTTCTTC	CASSLALTSSNEQFF
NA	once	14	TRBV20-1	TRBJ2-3	TGCAGTGCCACGACTGCGGATGGTGAAGATACGCAGTATTTT	CSATTADGEDTQYF
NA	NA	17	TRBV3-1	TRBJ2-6	TGTGCCAGCAGCCAGACTTTTAGGGGTACTGGGGCCAACGTCCTGACTTTC	CASSQTFRGTGANVLTF
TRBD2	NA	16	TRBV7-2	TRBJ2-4	TGTGCCAGCAGCCTCCGGGACGGCGGGGGGGGGAACATTCAGTACTTC	CASSLRDGGGGNIQYF
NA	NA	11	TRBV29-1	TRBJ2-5	TGCAGCGTCGCCGAACAGGGAGAGCAGTACTTC	CSVAEQGEQYF
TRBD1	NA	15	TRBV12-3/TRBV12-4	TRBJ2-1	TGTGCCAGCAGGACGGGACAGAGCTCCTACAATGAGCAGTTCTTC	CASRTGQSSYNEQFF
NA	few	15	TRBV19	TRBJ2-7	TGTGCCAGTAGTATTTACACGGGGACGCTTTACGAGCAGTACTTC	CASSIYTGTLYEQYF
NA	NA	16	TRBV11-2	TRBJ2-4	TGTGCCAGCAGCTTATTGGTGGGACGGGCCAAAAACATTCAGTACTTC	CASSLLVGRAKNIQYF
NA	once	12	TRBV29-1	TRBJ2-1	TGCAGCGTTTGGGGTGGGAGGACCCCCCCGTTCTTC	CSVWGGRTPPFF
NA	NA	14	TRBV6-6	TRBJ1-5	TGTGCCAGCAGTTTGCGGGGGCCGAATCAGCCCCAGCATTTT	CASSLRGPNQPQHF
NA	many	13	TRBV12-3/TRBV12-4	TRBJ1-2	TGTGCCAGCGCAATTACAGGGAATTATGGCTACACCTTC	CASAITGNYGYTF
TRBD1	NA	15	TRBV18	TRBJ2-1	TGTGCCAGCTCACCAAGGCAGGCGGCAGGGGGTGAGCAGTTCTTC	CASSPRQAAGGEQFF
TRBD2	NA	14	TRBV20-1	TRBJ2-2	TGCAGTACCGTTAGCGGGGGTGGGACCGGGGAGCTGTTTTTT	CSTVSGGGTGELFF
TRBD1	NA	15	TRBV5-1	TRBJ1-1	TGCGCCAGCAGCGCCCGGACAGGGGAGAACACTGAAGCTTTCTTT	CASSARTGENTEAFF
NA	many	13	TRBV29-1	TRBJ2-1	TGCAGCGTTGGGGGAAGCTCCTACAATGAGCAGTTCTTC	CSVGGSSYNEQFF